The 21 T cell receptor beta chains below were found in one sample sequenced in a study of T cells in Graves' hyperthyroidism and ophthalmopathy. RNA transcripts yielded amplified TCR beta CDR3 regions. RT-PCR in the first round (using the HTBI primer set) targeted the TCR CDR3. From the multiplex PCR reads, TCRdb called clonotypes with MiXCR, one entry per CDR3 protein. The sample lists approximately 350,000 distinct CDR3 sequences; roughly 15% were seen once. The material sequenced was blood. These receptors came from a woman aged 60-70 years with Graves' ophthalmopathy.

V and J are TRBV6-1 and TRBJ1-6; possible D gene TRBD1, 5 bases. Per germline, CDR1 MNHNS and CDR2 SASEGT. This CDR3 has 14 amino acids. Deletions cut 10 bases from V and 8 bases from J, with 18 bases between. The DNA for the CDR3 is TGTGCCACGGTGCGGGGGGGAAGCGATTCACCCCTCCACTTT. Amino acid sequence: CATVRGGSDSPLHF.

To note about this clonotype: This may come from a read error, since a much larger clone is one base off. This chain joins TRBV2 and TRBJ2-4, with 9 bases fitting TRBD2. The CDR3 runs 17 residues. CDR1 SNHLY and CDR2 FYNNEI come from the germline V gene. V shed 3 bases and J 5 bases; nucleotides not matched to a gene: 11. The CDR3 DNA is TGTGCCAGCAGTGAGATTGGCGGGAGGGCCAGAGAAAACATTCAGTACTTC. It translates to CASSEIGGRARENIQYF.

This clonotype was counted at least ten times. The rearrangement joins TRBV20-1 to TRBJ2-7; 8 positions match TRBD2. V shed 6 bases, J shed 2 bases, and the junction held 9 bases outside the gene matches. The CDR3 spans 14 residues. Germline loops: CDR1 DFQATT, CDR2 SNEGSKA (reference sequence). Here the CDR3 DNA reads TGCAGTGCCGGGATCACTAGCGGCACCTACGAGCAGTACTTC. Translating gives CSAGITSGTYEQYF.

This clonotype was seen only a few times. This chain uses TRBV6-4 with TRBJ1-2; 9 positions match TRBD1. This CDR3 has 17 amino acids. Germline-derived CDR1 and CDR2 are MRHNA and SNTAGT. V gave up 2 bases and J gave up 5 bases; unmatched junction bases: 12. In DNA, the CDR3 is TGTGCCAGCAGTGACCCAAGCCGGACAGGGGAGGGGTATGGCTACACCTTC. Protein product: CASSDPSRTGEGYGYTF.

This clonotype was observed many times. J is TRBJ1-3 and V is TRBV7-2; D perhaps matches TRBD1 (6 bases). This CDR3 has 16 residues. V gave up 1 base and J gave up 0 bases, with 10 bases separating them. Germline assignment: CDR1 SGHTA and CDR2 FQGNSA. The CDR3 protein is CASSLGGGLSGNTIYF. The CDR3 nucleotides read TGTGCCAGCAGCTTAGGAGGGGGGCTCTCTGGAAACACCATATATTTT.

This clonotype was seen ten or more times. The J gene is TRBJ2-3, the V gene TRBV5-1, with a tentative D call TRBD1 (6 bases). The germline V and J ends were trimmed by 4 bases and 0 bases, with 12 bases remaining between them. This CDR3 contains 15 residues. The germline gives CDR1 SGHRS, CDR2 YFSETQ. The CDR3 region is CASSAPGVSTDTQYF. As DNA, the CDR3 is TGCGCCAGCAGCGCCCCAGGGGTCAGCACAGATACGCAGTATTTT.

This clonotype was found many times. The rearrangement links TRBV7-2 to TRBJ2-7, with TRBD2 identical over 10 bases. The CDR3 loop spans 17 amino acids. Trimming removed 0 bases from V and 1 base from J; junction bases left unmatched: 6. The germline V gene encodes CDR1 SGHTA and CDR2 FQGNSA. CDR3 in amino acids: CASSLASGRASSYEQYF. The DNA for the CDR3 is TGTGCCAGCAGCTTAGCAAGCGGGAGGGCCTCGTCCTACGAGCAGTACTTC.

The CDR3 region is CASSLGGLAVTYEQYF. CDR3 DNA: TGTGCCAGCAGCTTAGGGGGACTAGCGGTCACCTACGAGCAGTACTTC. The chain joins TRBV11-2 to TRBJ2-7, with 11 bases identical to TRBD2. J was trimmed by 2 bases and V by 1 base; bases with no gene match: 4. The germline gives CDR1 SGHAT, CDR2 FQNNGV. The CDR3 runs to 16 residues.

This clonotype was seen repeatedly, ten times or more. CDR3 protein: CASSPDRGWGLTSGRTLGELFF. Written as DNA, the CDR3 is TGTGCCAGCAGCCCAGACAGGGGATGGGGGTTAACTAGCGGCAGGACCCTCGGGGAGCTGTTTTTT. The V call is TRBV12-3 or TRBV12-4, the J call TRBJ2-2, with D perhaps assigned TRBD1 or TRBD2 (8 bases each). The V end was cut by 6 bases, the J end by 7 bases, with 39 bases between. This CDR3 comprises 22 residues.

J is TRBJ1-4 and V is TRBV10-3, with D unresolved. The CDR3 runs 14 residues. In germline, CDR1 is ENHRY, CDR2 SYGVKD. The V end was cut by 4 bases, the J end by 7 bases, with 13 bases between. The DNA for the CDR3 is TGTGCCATCAGTGCAGCGGGTTTGAGTGAAAAACTGTTTTTT. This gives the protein CAISAAGLSEKLFF.

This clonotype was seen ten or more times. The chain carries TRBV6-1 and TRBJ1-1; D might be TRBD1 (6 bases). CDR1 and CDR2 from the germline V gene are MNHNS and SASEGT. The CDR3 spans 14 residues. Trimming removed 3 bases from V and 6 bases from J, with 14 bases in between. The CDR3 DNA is TGTGCCAGCAGTGATTCAGGGGCGGGCGCTGAAGCTTTCTTT. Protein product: CASSDSGAGAEAFF.

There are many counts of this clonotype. DNA for the CDR3: TGTGCCAGCAGCCGCGGCCCCAGGTACGAGCAGTACTTC. Protein product: CASSRGPRYEQYF. The chain uses TRBV12-3 or TRBV12-4 and TRBJ2-7; D is undetermined. The CDR3 has 13 amino acids. Trimming removed 6 bases at V and 4 bases at J, with 13 bases between.

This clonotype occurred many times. The CDR3 nucleotides read TGTGCCAGCAGTTTCGCAGGGGGAAATCAGCCCCAGCATTTT. Protein: CASSFAGGNQPQHF. V usage is TRBV28 and J usage is TRBJ1-5; 7 nucleotides match TRBD1. Germline loops: CDR1 MDHEN, CDR2 SYDVKM. V was pared by 3 bases and J by 4 bases, with 3 bases of the junction left unmatched. This CDR3 has 14 amino acids.

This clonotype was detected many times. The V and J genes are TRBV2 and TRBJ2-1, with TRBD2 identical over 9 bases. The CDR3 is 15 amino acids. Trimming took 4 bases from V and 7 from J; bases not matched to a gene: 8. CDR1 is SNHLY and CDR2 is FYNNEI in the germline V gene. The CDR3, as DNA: TGTGCCAGCAGTGTCGGGGCGGGAGGGCTGAATGAGCAGTTCTTC. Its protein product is CASSVGAGGLNEQFF. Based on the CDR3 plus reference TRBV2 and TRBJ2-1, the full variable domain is EPEVTQTPSHQVTQMGQEVILRCVPISNHLYFYWYRQILGQKVEFLVSFYNNEISEKSEIFDDQFSVERPDGSNFTLKIRSTKLEDSAMYFCASSVGAGGLNEQFFGPGTRLTVL.

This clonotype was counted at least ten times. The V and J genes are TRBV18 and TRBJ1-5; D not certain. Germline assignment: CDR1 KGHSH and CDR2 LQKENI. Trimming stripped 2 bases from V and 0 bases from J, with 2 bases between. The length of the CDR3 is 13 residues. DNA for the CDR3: TGTGCCAGCTCACCAACTAGCAATCAGCCCCAGCATTTT. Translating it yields CASSPTSNQPQHF.

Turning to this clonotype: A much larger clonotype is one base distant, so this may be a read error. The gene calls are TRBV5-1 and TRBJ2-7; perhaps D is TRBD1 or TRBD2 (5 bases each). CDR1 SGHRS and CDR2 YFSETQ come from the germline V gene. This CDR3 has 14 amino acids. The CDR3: CAGSTGDLISEQYF. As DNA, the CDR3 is TGCGCCGGCAGCACTGGGGACCTGATCAGCGAGCAGTACTTC.

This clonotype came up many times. DNA for the CDR3: TGTGCCAGCAGCTTAAATGTGTGGGGCGGGGAGCTGTTTTTT. Its protein is CASSLNVWGGELFF. The gene calls are TRBV7-3 and TRBJ2-2; D not certain. Germline values: CDR1 SGHTA, CDR2 FQGTGA. This CDR3 spans 14 amino acids. Trimming took off 1 base at V and 7 bases at J, with 10 bases between the two ends.

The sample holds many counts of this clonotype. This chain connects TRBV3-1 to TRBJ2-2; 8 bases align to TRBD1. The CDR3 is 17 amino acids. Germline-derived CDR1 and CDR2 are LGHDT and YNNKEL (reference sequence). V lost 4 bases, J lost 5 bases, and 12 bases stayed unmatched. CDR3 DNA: TGTGCCAGCAGCCTTCCTTGGGGACAGGATTTAACCGGGGAGCTGTTTTTT. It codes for CASSLPWGQDLTGELFF.

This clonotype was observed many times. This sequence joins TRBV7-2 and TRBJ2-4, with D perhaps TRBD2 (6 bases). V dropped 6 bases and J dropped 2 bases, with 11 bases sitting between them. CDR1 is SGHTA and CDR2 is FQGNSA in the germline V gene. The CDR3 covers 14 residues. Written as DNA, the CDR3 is TGTGCCAGCAGTCCACGGGAGCCCAAAAACATTCAGTACTTC. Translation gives CASSPREPKNIQYF.

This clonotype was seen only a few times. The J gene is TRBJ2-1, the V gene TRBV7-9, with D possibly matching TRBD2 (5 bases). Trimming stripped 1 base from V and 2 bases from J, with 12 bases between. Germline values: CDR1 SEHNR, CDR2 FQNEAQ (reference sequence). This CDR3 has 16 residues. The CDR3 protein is CASSLGGSRAYNEQFF. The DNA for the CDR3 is TGTGCCAGCAGCTTAGGAGGGAGTCGCGCCTACAATGAGCAGTTCTTC.

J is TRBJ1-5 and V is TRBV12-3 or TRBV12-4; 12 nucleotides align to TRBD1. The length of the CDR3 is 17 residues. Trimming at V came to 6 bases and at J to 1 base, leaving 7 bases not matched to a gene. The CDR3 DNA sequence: TGTGCCAGCAGAGCCGGGACAGGGGGCATAAGCAATCAGCCCCAGCATTTT. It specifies CASRAGTGGISNQPQHF.